This TCR beta chain was captured by sequencing in a study of cytomegalovirus exposure and HLA in healthy donors. The primer mix had 60 Vbeta and 13 Jbeta primers. Libraries were prepared by immunoSEQ multiplex PCR; TCRdb keeps only in-frame clonotypes and omits some of them. The profile shows fewer than 200,000 clones, about 9% of them singletons. Germline V lookup: CDR1 SNHLY, CDR2 FYNNEI. The V gene end was trimmed by 7 bases and the J gene end by 7 bases; junction bases not matched to a gene: 11. The CDR3 extends over 17 amino acids. This clone has more than one count but fewer than ten. V gene TRBV2 combines with J gene TRBJ2-1; 15 positions agree with TRBD2. This receptor was identified in a woman aged 30 to 39 in good health and CMV-seropositive. Sequencing was performed on PBMCs. CDR3 coding DNA: TGTGCCAGCACTCTTTTCAAAGGGACTAGCGGGAGGAATGAGCAGTTCTTC. As protein: CASTLFKGTSGRNEQFF.